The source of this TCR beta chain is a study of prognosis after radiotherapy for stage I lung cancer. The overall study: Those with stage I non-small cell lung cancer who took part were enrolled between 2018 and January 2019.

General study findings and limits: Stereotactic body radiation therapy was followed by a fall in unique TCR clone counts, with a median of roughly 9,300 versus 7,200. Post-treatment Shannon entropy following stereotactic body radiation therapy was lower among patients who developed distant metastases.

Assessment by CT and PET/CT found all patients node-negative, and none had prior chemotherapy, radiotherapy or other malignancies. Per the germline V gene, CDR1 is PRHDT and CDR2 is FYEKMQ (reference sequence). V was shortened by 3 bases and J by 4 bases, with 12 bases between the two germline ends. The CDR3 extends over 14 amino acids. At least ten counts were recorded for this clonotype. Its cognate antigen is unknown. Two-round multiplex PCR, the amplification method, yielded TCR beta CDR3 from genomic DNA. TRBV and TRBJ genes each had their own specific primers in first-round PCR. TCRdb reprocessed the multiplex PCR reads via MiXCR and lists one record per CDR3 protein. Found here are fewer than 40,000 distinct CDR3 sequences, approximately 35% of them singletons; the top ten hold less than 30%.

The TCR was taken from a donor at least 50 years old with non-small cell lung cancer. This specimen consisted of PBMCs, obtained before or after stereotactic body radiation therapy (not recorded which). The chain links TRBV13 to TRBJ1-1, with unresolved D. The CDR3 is CASSFRKAGTEAFF. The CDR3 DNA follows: TGTGCCAGCAGCTTCAGGAAGGCGGGCACTGAAGCTTTCTTT.